This T cell receptor (beta chain) is from a study of blood T cell repertoires in COVID-19. CDR1 is DFQATT and CDR2 is SNEGSKA in the germline V gene (reference sequence). The V gene lost 2 bases and the J gene lost 5 bases, with 7 bases spanning the gap. The CDR3 length is 11 residues. Here immunoSEQ multiplex PCR was the method, and the copy in TCRdb shows in-frame clones only, minus some. The sample has about 54,000 clones, 82% seen once. This chain connects TRBV20-1 to TRBJ2-7, with D possibly TRBD1 on 5 matching bases. The sample consisted of peripheral blood. The sequence came from a human donor in a cohort sampled during active or convalescent COVID-19. The CDR3 is CSARQGHEQYF. The CDR3 DNA follows: TGCAGTGCTAGACAGGGTCACGAGCAGTACTTC.